These 31 T cell receptor beta chains share one sample of origin, sequenced in a study of T cells after yellow fever vaccination. TCRdb called the 5' RACE reads again in MiXCR, with one record for every CDR3 protein. The sample lists almost 70,000 distinct CDR3 sequences; about 6% were seen once. The sample consisted of CD4+ T cells sorted from PBMCs, taken roughly 14 days after the first yellow fever vaccination. The receptors were sampled from a young man who received the YFV17D yellow fever vaccine.

The CDR3 DNA reads as TGCAGTGCTAGAGAGTTCGGGGGGGGCTACTACGAGCAGTACTTC. Amino acids: CSAREFGGGYYEQYF. The gene calls are TRBV20-1 and TRBJ2-7, with 8 bases fitting TRBD2. The CDR3 is made up of 15 amino acids. The V and J ends lost 0 bases and 3 bases, in that order; junction bases with no gene match: 7. Looked up from germline, CDR1 is DFQATT and CDR2 is SNEGSKA (reference sequence).

This clonotype was counted ten times or more. The genes are TRBV5-6 and TRBJ2-7; D may correspond to TRBD1 or TRBD2 (5 bases each). The CDR3 totals 15 residues. The V end lost 3 bases, the J end lost 3 bases, and 16 bases lay between the germline ends. Germline CDR1 SGHDT, CDR2 YYEEEE. The CDR3: CASSSGPGPRYEQYV. CDR3 bases: TGTGCCAGCAGCTCCGGACCGGGACCCCGCTACGAGCAGTACGTC.

This clonotype was detected ten times or more. The V call is TRBV18, the J call TRBJ2-3; D is uncertain. Germline loops: CDR1 KGHSH, CDR2 LQKENI. The CDR3 is 13 residues long. Trimming removed 0 bases at V and 8 bases at J, with 9 bases between. The CDR3 sequence is CASSPPDHPTQYF. CDR3 bases: TGTGCCAGCTCACCACCGGACCATCCTACGCAGTATTTT.

This clonotype has more than one count but fewer than ten. The chain has TRBV6-5 and TRBJ2-7; D is uncertain. The V gene's germline CDR1 is MNHEY and CDR2 SVGAGI. This CDR3 is built from 14 residues. V gave up 2 bases and J gave up 4 bases, with 12 bases separating them. The CDR3 is CASSYRHLGYEQYF. CDR3 nucleotide sequence: TGTGCCAGCAGTTACCGGCACCTGGGATACGAGCAGTACTTC.

This clonotype appeared many times. This chain connects TRBV7-9 to TRBJ2-7; tentatively, D is TRBD2 (6 bases). The V end was cut by 6 bases, the J end by 1 base, with 16 bases between. Germline values: CDR1 SEHNR, CDR2 FQNEAQ (reference sequence). The CDR3 contains 15 residues. The CDR3 nucleotides are TGTGCCAGCAGTCCAGGAGGGCAGGGATCCTACGAGCAGTACGTC. Amino acids: CASSPGGQGSYEQYV.

This clonotype was seen ten or more times. The J gene is TRBJ2-5, the V gene TRBV5-4, with TRBD1 as a possible D gene (6 bases). The V end was cut by 4 bases, the J end by 1 base, with 11 bases between. CDR1 is SGHNT, CDR2 YYREEE, per germline (reference sequence). This CDR3 is built from 14 residues. CDR3 sequence reads: CASSGRDIQETQYF. The CDR3 nucleotides are TGTGCCAGCAGCGGCCGGGACATCCAAGAGACCCAGTACTTC.

This clonotype was detected ten times or more. V and J are TRBV11-1 and TRBJ2-1; D perhaps matches TRBD2 (7 bases). CDR1 is SGHAT and CDR2 is FQDESV in the germline V gene (reference sequence). V lost 4 bases to trimming and J lost 6 bases, with 25 bases between them. This CDR3 contains 18 residues. CDR3 amino acids: CASSSPDGGRPSVNEQFF. The DNA of the CDR3 is TGTGCCAGCAGCTCCCCCGACGGGGGGCGCCCCTCAGTCAATGAGCAGTTCTTC.

This clonotype was counted many times. J is TRBJ2-7 and V is TRBV20-1; D perhaps matches TRBD2 (6 bases). V was cut by 0 bases and J by 0 bases, with 12 bases left in between. The CDR3 is made up of 15 amino acids. Germline CDR1 and CDR2: DFQATT and SNEGSKA (reference sequence). CDR3: CSARDVLASSYEQYV. CDR3 nucleotides: TGCAGTGCTAGAGATGTGCTAGCGAGCTCCTACGAGCAGTACGTC.

This chain links TRBV6-1 with TRBJ1-2, with 7 bases matching TRBD1. The germline V gene has CDR1 MNHNS and CDR2 SASEGT. This CDR3 region has 13 residues. J was trimmed by 8 bases and V by 6 bases; bases with no gene match: 9. The CDR3 region has the DNA TGTGCCAGCAGACCCCGGGACAGTGCCGGCTACACCTTC. Residues: CASRPRDSAGYTF.

This clonotype occurred many times. This CDR3 is CASSQDRYSDGTGELFF. The CDR3, as DNA: TGCGCCAGCAGCCAAGATCGATATAGCGATGGCACCGGGGAGCTGTTTTTT. The V call is TRBV4-3, the J call TRBJ2-2; D may be TRBD2 (5 bases). With 0 bases removed from V and 4 bases from J, the gap between germline ends came to 15 bases. The CDR3 is 17 amino acids. CDR1 LGHNA and CDR2 YSLEER come from the germline V gene.

This clonotype was seen many times. This chain uses TRBV12-3 or TRBV12-4 with TRBJ1-5; D may be TRBD1 (5 bases). Trimming removed 1 base from V and 0 bases from J, with 22 bases in between. The CDR3 is 20 amino acids. Here the CDR3 DNA reads TGTGCCAGCAGTTTAGGCAGTCCGGGACCAAAAAAGGATAGCAATCAGCCCCAGCATTTT. Translating it yields CASSLGSPGPKKDSNQPQHF.

This clonotype was picked up many times. The chain joins TRBV12-3 or TRBV12-4 to TRBJ1-4, with D unresolved. The germline V and J ends were trimmed by 5 bases and 5 bases, with 6 bases remaining between them. The CDR3 totals 12 residues. DNA for the CDR3: TGTGCCAGCAGTGCCTGGAATGAAAAACTGTTTTTT. This codes for CASSAWNEKLFF.

This clonotype was seen many times. As DNA, the CDR3 is TGTGCCAGCACCTTGACAGGGGGCAGGGGCAATCAGCCCCAGCATTTT. Translation gives CASTLTGGRGNQPQHF. This chain uses TRBV12-3 or TRBV12-4 with TRBJ1-5; 10 nucleotides match TRBD1. The CDR3 is 16 amino acids. Losses at the gene ends were 7 bases for V and 2 bases for J; bases not matched to a gene: 8.

There are many counts of this clonotype. The chain joins TRBV14 to TRBJ2-1; 7 nucleotides agree with TRBD2. The V gene end was trimmed by 6 bases and the J gene end by 0 bases; junction bases not matched to a gene: 8. Germline CDR1 is SGHDN and CDR2 is FVKESK. The CDR3 is 16 residues long. The CDR3 coding sequence is TGTGCCAGCAGTCTATACGGGGGGTCCTCCTACAATGAGCAGTTCTTC. Protein: CASSLYGGSSYNEQFF.

In regard to this clonotype: This sequence may be a read error, since a much larger clone differs from it by one base. This sequence joins TRBV7-2 and TRBJ2-1, with 8 bases aligning to TRBD2. The junction had 3 bases not matched to a gene; V was cut back by 3 bases and J by 2 bases. CDR1 and CDR2 from the germline V gene are SGHTA and FQGNSA. The CDR3 spans 15 residues. CDR3 residues: CASSFVGGAYNEQFF. The DNA of the CDR3 is TGTGCCAGCAGCTTCGTCGGGGGGGCCTACAATGAGCAGTTCTTC.

This clonotype was seen at least ten times. The V call is TRBV6-1, the J call TRBJ1-1; D is uncertain. V shed 7 bases and J shed 10 bases, with 19 bases lying between them. The germline V gene encodes CDR1 MNHNS and CDR2 SASEGT. This CDR3 comprises 13 residues. The CDR3 protein is CASTSRSGLTAFF. CDR3 DNA: TGTGCCAGCACCTCCCGGTCGGGGTTAACAGCTTTCTTT.

The table lists this clonotype with many counts. The V call is TRBV7-2, the J call TRBJ1-1; weak D call: TRBD1 (6 bases). V lost 3 bases and J 0 bases, leaving 11 bases between the germline ends. The CDR3 contains 15 residues. Germline assignment: CDR1 SGHTA and CDR2 FQGNSA. CDR3 sequence reads: CASSFQGSMNTEAFF. CDR3 sequence (DNA): TGTGCCAGCAGCTTCCAGGGGTCCATGAACACTGAAGCTTTCTTT.

This clonotype was counted at least ten times. The chain carries TRBV5-5 and TRBJ2-7; D not certain. The CDR3 has 15 amino acids. V was trimmed by 1 base and J by 0 bases, leaving 11 bases between them. CDR1 is SGHKS, CDR2 YYEKEE, per germline (reference sequence). The CDR3 sequence: CASSLLTQPSYEQYV. The CDR3 DNA reads as TGTGCCAGCAGCTTGTTAACCCAGCCCTCCTACGAGCAGTACGTC.

This clonotype was recorded many times. This chain connects TRBV7-9 to TRBJ1-6; TRBD1 aligns across 10 bases. The J segment lost 8 bases and the V segment lost 8 bases, leaving 0 bases of the junction unmatched. Germline V lookup: CDR1 SEHNR, CDR2 FQNEAQ (reference sequence). The CDR3 has 12 residues. This CDR3 reads CASGTGDSPLHF. The CDR3 nucleotides read TGTGCCAGCGGGACAGGGGATTCACCCCTCCACTTT.

Of note for this clonotype: This may come from a read error, since a much larger clone is one base off. The chain couples TRBV7-3 to TRBJ1-6; the D gene is possibly TRBD1 (5 bases). Trimming left V 1 base short and J 10 bases short, with 17 bases between. The CDR3 loop spans 16 amino acids. Germline CDR1 is SGHTA and CDR2 is FQGTGA. CDR3 bases: TGTGCCAGCAGCTTAAACCCGGCAGGGACCAAGTCACCCCTCCACTTT. This codes for CASSLNPAGTKSPLHF.

Many counts were recorded for this clonotype. V is TRBV5-1 and J is TRBJ2-2; 10 bases match TRBD2. Trimming took 5 bases from V and 6 from J; bases not matched to a gene: 7. Germline V CDR1 and CDR2: SGHRS, YFSETQ. The CDR3 runs 15 residues. CDR3 sequence reads: CASRSPGTSAGELFF. The DNA of the CDR3 is TGCGCCAGCAGATCCCCCGGGACTAGCGCCGGGGAGCTGTTTTTT.

This clonotype was seen ten or more times. The V gene is TRBV18, the J gene TRBJ1-2; D ambiguous. The V end lost 5 bases, the J end lost 0 bases, and 16 bases lay between the germline ends. The CDR3 spans 16 residues. The germline V gene has CDR1 KGHSH and CDR2 LQKENI. CDR3 bases: TGTGCCAGCTCAGCGGGCCGGACGATAGCTAACTATGGCTACACCTTC. Protein: CASSAGRTIANYGYTF.

The chain links TRBV3-1 to TRBJ1-1; no reliable D call. In germline, CDR1 is LGHDT, CDR2 YNNKEL (reference sequence). The CDR3 extends over 13 amino acids. With 7 bases removed from V and 0 bases from J, the gap between germline ends came to 9 bases. The CDR3 loop is CASTPDMNTEAFF. The CDR3 DNA reads TGTGCCAGCACCCCCGATATGAACACTGAAGCTTTCTTT.

This clonotype came up many times. The V call is TRBV4-1, the J call TRBJ1-1; no firm D call. V shed 4 bases and J shed 1 base, with 13 bases lying between them. Germline-derived CDR1 and CDR2 are MGHRA and YSYEKL. CDR3 length: 15 amino acids. The CDR3 sequence: CASSRTQVGNTEAFF. The CDR3 bases are TGCGCCAGCAGCCGTACCCAGGTGGGGAACACTGAAGCTTTCTTT.

This clonotype was detected ten times or more. This rearrangement joins TRBV5-5 to TRBJ2-6; unclear D gene. The CDR3 has 17 amino acids. CDR1 and CDR2 (germline): SGHKS, YYEKEE (reference sequence). Trimming left V 0 bases short and J 4 bases short, with 14 bases between. CDR3 sequence: CASSLVGSLHGANVLTF. The CDR3, as DNA: TGTGCCAGCAGCTTGGTCGGTTCCCTACACGGGGCCAACGTCCTGACTTTC. The entire variable domain, with the rest obtained from reference TRBV5-5 and TRBJ2-6, is as follows: DAGVTQSPTHLIKTRGQQVTLRCSPISGHKSVSWYQQVLGQGPQFIFQYYEKEERGRGNFPDRFSARQFPNYSSELNVNALLLGDSALYLCASSLVGSLHGANVLTFGAGSRLTVL.

This clonotype has a count of ten or more. The CDR3 nucleotides are TGTGCCAGCAGCTTCCAGGACGGCTACGAGCAGTACTTC. Amino acid sequence: CASSFQDGYEQYF. The V and J genes are TRBV7-3 and TRBJ2-7; unclear D gene. There are 13 residues in the CDR3. The V and J ends lost 3 bases and 3 bases respectively, with 9 bases between them. Germline V gene data show CDR1 as SGHTA and CDR2 as FQGTGA.

This clonotype was recorded many times. The CDR3 DNA follows: TGCGCCAGCAGCCAAGTAGGGGGGGGGCCCGGGGAGCTGTTTTTT. It translates to CASSQVGGGPGELFF. This rearrangement joins TRBV4-3 to TRBJ2-2; perhaps TRBD2 as D (7 bases). Germline loops: CDR1 LGHNA, CDR2 YSLEER. This CDR3 is built from 15 residues. V was clipped by 1 base and J by 6 bases, with 12 bases between them.

This clonotype was counted at least ten times. CDR3 region: CASSLGRAGYTF. CDR3 sequence (DNA): TGTGCCAGCAGTTTGGGTAGGGCTGGCTACACCTTC. The V call is TRBV12-3 or TRBV12-4, the J call TRBJ1-2; D is ambiguous. V lost 3 bases and J lost 7, with 9 bases in between. The CDR3 runs 12 residues.

This clonotype was recorded many times. The genes are TRBV7-8 and TRBJ1-5; D remains ambiguous. The CDR3 runs to 17 residues. CDR1 is SGHVS and CDR2 is FQNEAQ in the germline V gene. Trimming stripped 4 bases from V and 1 base from J, with 17 bases between. CDR3 region: CASSSRADSYSNQPQHF. The CDR3 DNA follows: TGTGCCAGCAGCTCGAGGGCCGATAGTTACAGCAATCAGCCCCAGCATTTT.

In its sample, this clonotype was seen many times. The J gene is TRBJ1-6, the V gene TRBV4-2; D unresolved. Germline CDR1 LGHNA, CDR2 YNFKEQ. V lost 0 bases and J lost 11, with 14 bases in between. CDR3 length: 15 residues. The CDR3 nucleotides read TGTGCCAGCAGCCAAGATATGGCAGGATTGACACCCCTCCACTTT. Amino acids: CASSQDMAGLTPLHF.

This clonotype has a count of ten or more. The chain uses TRBV7-2 and TRBJ1-4, with 7 bases fitting TRBD1. CDR1 and CDR2 from the germline V gene are SGHTA and FQGNSA. There are 13 residues in the CDR3. With V trimmed by 5 bases and J by 5 bases, 2 bases remained unmatched. CDR3 sequence: CASSQGVNEKLFF. As DNA, the CDR3 is TGTGCCAGCAGCCAGGGGGTGAATGAAAAACTGTTTTTT.